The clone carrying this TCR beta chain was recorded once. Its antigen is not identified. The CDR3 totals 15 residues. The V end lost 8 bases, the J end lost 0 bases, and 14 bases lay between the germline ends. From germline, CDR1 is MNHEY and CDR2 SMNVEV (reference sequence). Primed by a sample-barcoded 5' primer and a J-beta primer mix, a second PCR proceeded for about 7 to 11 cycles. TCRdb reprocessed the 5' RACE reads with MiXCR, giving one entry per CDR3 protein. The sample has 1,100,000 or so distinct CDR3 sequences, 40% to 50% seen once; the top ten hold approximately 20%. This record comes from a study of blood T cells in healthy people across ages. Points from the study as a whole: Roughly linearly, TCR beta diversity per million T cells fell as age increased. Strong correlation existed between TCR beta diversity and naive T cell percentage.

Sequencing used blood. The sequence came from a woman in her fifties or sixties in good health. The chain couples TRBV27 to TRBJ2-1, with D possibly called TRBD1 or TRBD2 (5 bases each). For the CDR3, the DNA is TGTGCCAGCCCGGGGCGGGCCCCCTCCTACAATGAGCAGTTCTTC. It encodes CASPGRAPSYNEQFF.